The 7 T cell receptor beta chains below were found in one sample sequenced in a study of blood T cell repertoires in COVID-19. Libraries were prepared by immunoSEQ multiplex PCR; TCRdb keeps only in-frame clonotypes and omits some of them. The table includes 250,000 to 300,000 clones, about 88% detected once. The material sequenced was PBMCs or T cells enriched from blood (not recorded which). Source of these receptors: a man aged 30 to 39 with acute COVID-19.

This clone showed up just once. The same CDR3 arises from other DNA sequences in this sample as well. The rearrangement joins TRBV6-5 to TRBJ1-1, with unresolved D. From germline, CDR1 is MNHEY and CDR2 SVGAGI. This CDR3 spans 13 amino acids. Trimming removed 0 bases at V and 2 bases at J, with 4 bases between. CDR3 DNA sequence: TGTGCCAGCAGTTACTCCTTAAACACTGAAGCTTTCTTT. Translating it yields CASSYSLNTEAFF.

This chain connects TRBV5-8 to TRBJ2-1; weak D call: TRBD1 (6 bases). CDR1 SGHTS and CDR2 YDEGEE come from the germline V gene. The CDR3 extends over 16 amino acids. V was pared by 0 bases and J by 2 bases, with 12 bases between. For the CDR3, the DNA is TGTGCCAGCAGCTTGGCCTCAGGGGCCCCCTACAATGAGCAGTTCTTC. This encodes CASSLASGAPYNEQFF.

The rearrangement links TRBV25-1 to TRBJ1-3; 8 bases line up with TRBD1. CDR1 is MGHDK, CDR2 SYGVNS, per germline. The CDR3 covers 15 residues. Trimming cost V 6 bases and J 3 bases; bases outside gene matches: 7. The CDR3 region is CASRTTGAIGNTIYF. The CDR3 nucleotides are TGTGCCAGCAGAACGACAGGGGCGATTGGAAACACCATATATTTT.

This clone was counted between two and nine times. This chain links TRBV27 with TRBJ2-1; 13 bases line up with TRBD2. The ends lost 6 bases at V and 9 bases at J; junction bases unmatched: 8. Germline values: CDR1 MNHEY, CDR2 SMNVEV (reference sequence). The CDR3 contains 15 residues. In DNA form, the CDR3 reads TGTGCCAGCAGCAGGACTAGCGGGGGACGTTCTGAGCAGTTCTTC. This encodes CASSRTSGGRSEQFF.

This clone was counted a single time. The chain uses TRBV5-1 and TRBJ1-5; TRBD1 matches at 11 bases. The CDR3 covers 15 residues. J gave up 4 bases and V 3 bases, and 3 bases lay outside the gene matches. Germline V gene sequence: CDR1 SGHRS, CDR2 YFSETQ. The CDR3 region has the DNA TGCGCCAGCAGCTACGGGACAGGGGGGAATCAGCCCCAGCATTTT. Protein: CASSYGTGGNQPQHF.

The V gene is TRBV14, the J gene TRBJ2-7; 9 nucleotides agree with TRBD1. In germline, CDR1 is SGHDN, CDR2 FVKESK. The CDR3 sequence is 13 residues long. Trimming took 4 bases from V and 6 from J; bases not matched to a gene: 4. CDR3 nucleotides: TGTGCCAGCAGCCCGGGACAGGGCCGCGAGCAGTACGTC. It encodes CASSPGQGREQYV.

Worth noting for this clone: Additional DNA sequences in this sample encode the identical CDR3. The chain is built from TRBV18 and TRBJ2-5; D is unresolved. V was shortened by 3 bases and J by 1 base, with 6 bases between the two germline ends. This CDR3 contains 13 residues. Germline V CDR1 and CDR2: KGHSH, LQKENI. The CDR3 DNA sequence: TGTGCCAGCTCACCTGGCAGCCAAGAGACCCAGTACTTC. It specifies CASSPGSQETQYF.